The 20 T cell receptor beta chains reported below all come from one sample, sequenced in a study of T-cell memory formation after mild COVID-19. Via MiXCR, TCRdb re-called the 5' RACE reads, giving one row per CDR3 protein. In the table there are 150,000 to 200,000 distinct CDR3 sequences, around 21% of which are singletons. The sequencing input was PBMCs or a T cell subset sorted from them (not recorded which). The origin of the receptors is an adult woman who had mild COVID-19 (a few samples of this study predate the infection). Cell type and time point are not known.

This CDR3 reads CSVGAGETEAFF. As DNA, the CDR3 is TGCAGCGTGGGGGCGGGAGAGACTGAAGCTTTCTTT. V is TRBV29-1 and J is TRBJ1-1; D perhaps matches TRBD1 (6 bases). CDR3 length equals 12 residues. Trimming took off 6 bases at V and 5 bases at J, with 13 bases between the two ends. The germline V gene encodes CDR1 SQVTM and CDR2 ANQGSEA.

The V and J genes are TRBV7-2 and TRBJ2-5; 10 bases are shared with TRBD2. Germline CDR1 is SGHTA and CDR2 is FQGNSA. The CDR3 is 16 residues long. After removal of 0 bases from V and 4 bases from J, the junction contained 5 bases not matched to a gene. The CDR3 here is CASSLALAGVSETQYF. The DNA of the CDR3 is TGTGCCAGCAGCTTAGCCCTAGCGGGAGTTTCAGAGACCCAGTACTTC. The variable domain in full, completed from reference TRBV7-2 and TRBJ2-5, reads GAGVSQSPSNKVTEKGKDVELRCDPISGHTALYWYRQSLGQGLEFLIYFQGNSAPDKSGLPSDRFSAERTGGSVSTLTIQRTQQEDSAVYLCASSLALAGVSETQYFGPGTRLLVL.

The chain uses TRBV29-1 and TRBJ1-6, with 10 bases matching TRBD1. CDR1 is SQVTM, CDR2 ANQGSEA, per germline. V dropped 2 bases and J dropped 3; count of bases not matched to a gene: 10. The CDR3 runs 18 residues. The CDR3: CSVEMRQGAYIYNSPLHF. The CDR3 DNA reads as TGCAGCGTTGAAATGAGACAGGGGGCATACATCTATAATTCACCCCTCCACTTT.

This clonotype was seen a handful of times. CDR3: CASSQDGGVTNIQYF. The CDR3 region has the DNA TGCGCCAGCAGCCAAGATGGGGGGGTCACGAACATTCAGTACTTC. The chain couples TRBV4-1 to TRBJ2-4, with 7 positions matching TRBD2. Germline V lookup: CDR1 MGHRA, CDR2 YSYEKL. The CDR3 sequence is 15 residues long. V lost 0 bases, J lost 7 bases, and 6 bases stayed unmatched.

The chain recombines TRBV15 with TRBJ1-6; 8 nucleotides agree with TRBD1. The CDR3 runs to 16 residues. V gave up 3 bases and J gave up 8 bases; unmatched junction bases: 9. Looked up from germline, CDR1 is LNHNV and CDR2 is YYDKDF (reference sequence). CDR3 coding DNA: TGTGCCACCAGCAGTGGCCAGGGGGCTCAAGATTCACCCCTCCACTTT. This encodes CATSSGQGAQDSPLHF.

V usage is TRBV13 and J usage is TRBJ2-2, with D unresolved. The CDR3 length is 15 residues. Germline V gives CDR1 PRHDT, CDR2 FYEKMQ (reference sequence). V gave up 0 bases and J gave up 3 bases, with 8 bases separating them. CDR3 residues: CASSLGGTYTGELFF. CDR3 coding DNA: TGTGCCAGCAGCTTAGGGGGCACGTACACCGGGGAGCTGTTTTTT.

The chain has TRBV5-1 and TRBJ2-3; D ambiguous. Germline CDR1 and CDR2: SGHRS and YFSETQ. Trimming left V 3 bases short and J 6 bases short, with 5 bases between. The CDR3 runs 11 residues. As DNA, the CDR3 is TGCGCCAGCAGCTACCAGGATACGCAGTATTTT. It translates to CASSYQDTQYF.

V usage is TRBV25-1 and J usage is TRBJ2-7; D unclear. The CDR3 has 13 residues. V lost 1 base, J lost 7 bases, and 11 bases lay in between. Germline V gene lookup returns CDR1 MGHDK and CDR2 SYGVNS. For the CDR3, the DNA is TGTGCCAGCAGTGAATGGGTGGGTGGTGAGCAGTACTTC. This codes for CASSEWVGGEQYF.

The rearrangement uses TRBV9 and TRBJ2-6; D is unresolved. The CDR3 spans 17 residues. Trimming took 0 bases from V and 0 from J, leaving 10 bases between them. Germline CDR1 is SGDLS and CDR2 is YYNGEE. In DNA, the CDR3 is TGTGCCAGCAGCGTAGCCATAGAGAGCTCTGGGGCCAACGTCCTGACTTTC. Encoded protein: CASSVAIESSGANVLTF. Complete variable domain (other parts from reference TRBV9 and TRBJ2-6): DSGVTQTPKHLITATGQRVTLRCSPRSGDLSVYWYQQSLDQGLQFLIQYYNGEERAKGNILERFSAQQFPDLHSELNLSSLELGDSALYFCASSVAIESSGANVLTFGAGSRLTVL.

This clonotype was seen only a few times. The chain employs TRBV7-9 and TRBJ2-1; D might be TRBD2 (7 bases). Germline V CDR1 and CDR2: SEHNR, FQNEAQ (reference sequence). The CDR3 has 17 amino acids. Trimming cost V 5 bases and J 1 base, with 18 bases left between them. The CDR3 is CASSQGWAGASYNEQFF. CDR3 coding DNA: TGTGCCAGCAGCCAGGGGTGGGCGGGGGCGTCCTACAATGAGCAGTTCTTC.

This clonotype was seen a few times. V gene TRBV5-5 combines with J gene TRBJ1-1; D not resolved. The CDR3 has 13 amino acids. Between the trimmed V and J ends, which lost 6 bases and 5 bases, there was a span of 14 bases. The V gene's germline CDR1 is SGHKS and CDR2 YYEKEE (reference sequence). DNA for the CDR3: TGTGCCAGCATTTTGTGGGGAGGGACTGAAGCTTTCTTT. It codes for CASILWGGTEAFF.

In this sample, this clonotype turned up a few times. The chain combines TRBV11-3 with TRBJ2-1, with TRBD2 matching 14 bases. V dropped 5 bases and J dropped 7; count of bases not matched to a gene: 4. The CDR3 length is 15 residues. Germline-derived CDR1 and CDR2 are SGHNT and YENEEA. CDR3 DNA sequence: TGTGCCAGCAGCCCGAGGACTAGCGGGAGGAATGAGCAGTTCTTC. Translating it yields CASSPRTSGRNEQFF.

The rearrangement uses TRBV2 and TRBJ2-7; D not certain. This CDR3 has 10 amino acids. Per the germline V gene, CDR1 is SNHLY and CDR2 is FYNNEI. V gave up 4 bases and J gave up 4 bases, with 2 bases separating them. This CDR3 reads CASSVYEQYF. The CDR3 DNA sequence: TGTGCCAGCAGTGTGTACGAGCAGTACTTC.

This chain connects TRBV11-2 to TRBJ2-3, with 8 bases that match TRBD1. CDR1 SGHAT and CDR2 FQNNGV come from the germline V gene. V trimming: 5 bases; J trimming: 7 bases; junction bases outside the gene matches: 11. The CDR3 has 15 amino acids. This chain's CDR3 is CASSPPGTGGHTQYF. Here the CDR3 DNA reads TGTGCCAGCAGCCCCCCCGGGACAGGAGGACATACGCAGTATTTT.

This clonotype was seen a handful of times. The chain joins TRBV30 to TRBJ2-7; 16 nucleotides match TRBD2. Germline lookup yields CDR1 GTSNPN and CDR2 SVGIG (reference sequence). The CDR3 contains 20 residues. The trim removed 1 base at V and 1 base at J, leaving 13 bases unmatched. CDR3 sequence: CAWSGFRGTSGGAMSYEQYF. For the CDR3, the DNA is TGTGCCTGGAGTGGATTCCGCGGGACTAGCGGGGGGGCGATGTCCTACGAGCAGTACTTC.

This clonotype was seen a handful of times. The V and J genes are TRBV5-5 and TRBJ1-1; 11 bases are shared with TRBD1. Losses at the gene ends were 4 bases for V and 4 bases for J; bases not matched to a gene: 18. The CDR3 spans 19 residues. Germline loops: CDR1 SGHKS, CDR2 YYEKEE (reference sequence). CDR3 protein: CASSLPPGTGGYRGTEAFF. The CDR3 DNA reads as TGTGCCAGCAGCCTACCGCCTGGGACAGGGGGGTATCGGGGCACTGAAGCTTTCTTT.

This clonotype was counted only a few times. The CDR3 nucleotides read TGTGCCAGCAGGCCATCGGGACTAGCGGGGGACAATGAGCAGTTCTTC. Translating it yields CASRPSGLAGDNEQFF. This sequence joins TRBV12-3 or TRBV12-4 and TRBJ2-1, with 14 bases aligning to TRBD2. Trimming removed 6 bases from V and 5 bases from J; junction bases left unmatched: 6. The CDR3 is 16 amino acids.

This clonotype was recorded a few times. This chain links TRBV27 with TRBJ2-6, with a weak D call TRBD1 (5 bases). This CDR3 contains 14 residues. Germline V lookup: CDR1 MNHEY, CDR2 SMNVEV (reference sequence). V was cut by 1 base and J by 13 bases, with 14 bases left in between. In nucleotides, the CDR3 is TGTGCCAGCAGTTTATGGGGCCCGAATACGGTCCTGACTTTC. It yields the protein CASSLWGPNTVLTF.

This clonotype was observed a few times. This sequence joins TRBV6-5 and TRBJ1-1; 9 nucleotides align to TRBD1. V lost 2 bases to trimming and J lost 7 bases; unmatched junction nucleotides: 2. The CDR3 runs 13 residues. CDR1 is MNHEY, CDR2 SVGAGI, per germline. CDR3 nucleotides: TGTGCCAGCAGTTACGGACAGGGGTTTGAAGCTTTCTTT. Translating it yields CASSYGQGFEAFF.

This clonotype was detected a few times. The rearrangement links TRBV3-1 to TRBJ2-7; no firm D call. The CDR3 totals 13 residues. Germline assignment: CDR1 LGHDT and CDR2 YNNKEL (reference sequence). V was trimmed by 4 bases and J by 6 bases, leaving 13 bases between them. The CDR3 loop is CASSRNTESEQYF. CDR3 DNA sequence: TGTGCCAGCAGCCGGAACACGGAGAGCGAGCAGTACTTC.